The clone carrying this TCR beta chain was picked up one time. The antigen remains unidentified. A read error may be the cause here, since a much bigger clone is one base away. This sample is part of a study of regulatory T cells in long-lasting Graves disease. Time point in this sample: persistent/refractory GD, antithyroid drugs over 5 years with positive TRAb. TCR sequences were obtained from RNA taken from PBMCs. Study findings and constraints: Clonotypes that were public and shared totalled approximately 3,000 in persistent patients versus roughly 1,000 in new patients.

Relying on iRepertoire HTBI primers and Arm-PCR of CDR3 regions, the team built TCR beta libraries. Per the original methods: Across all samples, 62 TRBV segments and about 14 TRBJ segments were identified. TCRdb ran MiXCR on the multiplex PCR reads and lists one entry per CDR3 protein. In this record, the V and J calls reflect TCRdb's handling and not the investigators' own analysis. The table has approximately 500,000 distinct CDR3 sequences, around a fifth seen once. Sequencing was performed on peripheral blood mononuclear cells (PBMCs), taken when the disease was refractory, from a patient treated with antithyroid drugs. The source is a female donor with Graves disease.

Written as DNA, the CDR3 is TGCAGTGCTAGAGACGGCAGGGGACCTAGTGAAAAACTGTTTTTT. It translates to CSARDGRGPSEKLFF. The gene calls are TRBV20-1 and TRBJ1-4; possible D gene TRBD1, 6 bases. The CDR3 has 15 residues. Trimming removed 0 bases at V and 7 bases at J, with 15 bases between. Looked up from germline, CDR1 is DFQATT and CDR2 is SNEGSKA (reference sequence).